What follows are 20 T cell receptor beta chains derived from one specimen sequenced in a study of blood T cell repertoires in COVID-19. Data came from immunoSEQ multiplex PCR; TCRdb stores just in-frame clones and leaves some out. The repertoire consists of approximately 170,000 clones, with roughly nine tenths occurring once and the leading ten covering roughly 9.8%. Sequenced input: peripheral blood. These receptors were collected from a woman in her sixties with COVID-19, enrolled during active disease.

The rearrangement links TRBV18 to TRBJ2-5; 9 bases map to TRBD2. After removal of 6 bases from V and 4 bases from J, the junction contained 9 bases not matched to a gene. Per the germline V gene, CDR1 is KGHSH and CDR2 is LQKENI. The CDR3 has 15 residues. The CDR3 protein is CASSPVRTSVETQYF. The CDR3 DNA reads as TGTGCCAGCTCCCCTGTCAGGACTAGCGTAGAGACCCAGTACTTC. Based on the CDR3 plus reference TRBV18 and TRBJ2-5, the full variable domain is NAGVMQNPRHLVRRRGQEARLRCSPMKGHSHVYWYRQLPEEGLKFMVYLQKENIIDESGMPKERFSAEFPKEGPSILRIQQVVRGDSAAYFCASSPVRTSVETQYFGPGTRLLVL.

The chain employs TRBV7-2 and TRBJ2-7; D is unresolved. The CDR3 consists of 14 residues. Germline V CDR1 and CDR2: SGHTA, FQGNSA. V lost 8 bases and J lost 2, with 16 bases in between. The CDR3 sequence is CASAFTPSAYEQYF. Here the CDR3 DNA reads TGTGCCAGCGCCTTTACTCCTTCCGCCTACGAGCAGTACTTC.

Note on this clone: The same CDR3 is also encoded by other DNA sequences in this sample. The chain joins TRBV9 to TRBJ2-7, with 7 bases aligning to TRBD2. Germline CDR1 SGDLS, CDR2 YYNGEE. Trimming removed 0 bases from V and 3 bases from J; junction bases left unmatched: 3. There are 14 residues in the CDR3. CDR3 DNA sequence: TGTGCCAGCAGCGTAGCGGGCGGGGGCTACGAGCAGTACTTC. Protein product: CASSVAGGGYEQYF.

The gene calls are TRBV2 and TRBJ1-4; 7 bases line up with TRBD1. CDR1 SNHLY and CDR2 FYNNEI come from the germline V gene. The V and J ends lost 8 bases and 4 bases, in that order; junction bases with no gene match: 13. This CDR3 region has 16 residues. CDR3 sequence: CASCRTGTEHNEKLFF. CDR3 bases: TGTGCCAGCTGCCGGACCGGGACAGAGCATAATGAAAAACTGTTTTTT.

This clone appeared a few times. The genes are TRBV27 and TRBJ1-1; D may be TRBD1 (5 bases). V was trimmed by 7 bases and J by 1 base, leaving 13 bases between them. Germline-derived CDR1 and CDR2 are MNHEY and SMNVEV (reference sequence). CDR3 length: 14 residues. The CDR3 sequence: CASTLTEQNTEAFF. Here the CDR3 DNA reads TGTGCCAGCACCCTGACAGAGCAGAACACTGAAGCTTTCTTT.

The CDR3 loop reads CASSLAREWNEQYF. CDR3 DNA: TGTGCCAGCAGCTTAGCTCGGGAGTGGAACGAGCAGTACTTC. This chain links TRBV7-2 with TRBJ2-7; tentative D call: TRBD2 (6 bases). The length of the CDR3 is 14 residues. The V end lost 0 bases, the J end lost 5 bases, and 11 bases lay between the germline ends. Germline CDR1 and CDR2: SGHTA and FQGNSA.

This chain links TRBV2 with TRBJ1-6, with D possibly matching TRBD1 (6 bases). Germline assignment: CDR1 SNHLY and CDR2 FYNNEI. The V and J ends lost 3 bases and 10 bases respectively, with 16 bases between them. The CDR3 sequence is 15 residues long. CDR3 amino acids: CASSEGQSYGSPLHF. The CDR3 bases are TGTGCCAGCAGTGAGGGACAATCGTACGGCTCACCCCTCCACTTT.

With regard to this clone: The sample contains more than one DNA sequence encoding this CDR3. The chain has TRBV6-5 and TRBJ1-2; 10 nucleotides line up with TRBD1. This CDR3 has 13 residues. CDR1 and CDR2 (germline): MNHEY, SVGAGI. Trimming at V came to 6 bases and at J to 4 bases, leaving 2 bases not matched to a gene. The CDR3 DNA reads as TGTGCCAGCAGCCGGACAGGGGGCTATGGCTACACCTTC. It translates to CASSRTGGYGYTF.

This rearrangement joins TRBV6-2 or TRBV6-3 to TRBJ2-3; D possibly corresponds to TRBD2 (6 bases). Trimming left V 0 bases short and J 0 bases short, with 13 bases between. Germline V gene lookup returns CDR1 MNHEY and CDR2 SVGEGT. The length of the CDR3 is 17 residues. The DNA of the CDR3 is TGTGCCAGCAGTTACTCGACCATCCTAGCGAGCACAGATACGCAGTATTTT. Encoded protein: CASSYSTILASTDTQYF.

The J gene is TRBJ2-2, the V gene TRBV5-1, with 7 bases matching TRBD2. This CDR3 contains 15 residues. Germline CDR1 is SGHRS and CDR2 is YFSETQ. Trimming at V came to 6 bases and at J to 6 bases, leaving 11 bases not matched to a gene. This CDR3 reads CASIPEGGSPGELFF. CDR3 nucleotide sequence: TGCGCCAGCATCCCCGAGGGCGGGAGCCCCGGGGAGCTGTTTTTT.

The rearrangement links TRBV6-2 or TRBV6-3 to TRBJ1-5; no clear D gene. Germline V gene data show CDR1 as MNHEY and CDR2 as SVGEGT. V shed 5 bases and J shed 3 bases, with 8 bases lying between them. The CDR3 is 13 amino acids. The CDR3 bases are TGTGCCAGCAGTAATCAGGACAATCAGCCCCAGCATTTT. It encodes CASSNQDNQPQHF.

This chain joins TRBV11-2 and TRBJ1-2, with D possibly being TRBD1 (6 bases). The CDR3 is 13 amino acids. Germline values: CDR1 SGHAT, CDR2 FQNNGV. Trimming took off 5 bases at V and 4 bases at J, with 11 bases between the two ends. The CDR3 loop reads CASSLGTPYGYTF. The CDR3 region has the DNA TGTGCCAGCAGCCTCGGGACACCCTATGGCTACACCTTC.

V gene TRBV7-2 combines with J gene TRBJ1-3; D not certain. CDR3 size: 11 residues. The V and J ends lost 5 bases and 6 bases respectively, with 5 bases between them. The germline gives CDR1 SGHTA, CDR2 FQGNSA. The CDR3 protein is CASSIVNTIYF. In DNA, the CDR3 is TGTGCCAGCAGCATCGTAAACACCATATATTTT.

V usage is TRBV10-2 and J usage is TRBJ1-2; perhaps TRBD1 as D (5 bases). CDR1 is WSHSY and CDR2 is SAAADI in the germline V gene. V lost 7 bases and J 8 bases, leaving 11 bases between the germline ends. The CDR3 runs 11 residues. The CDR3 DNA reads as TGCGCCAGCAACGCAGGGTACGGCTACACCTTC. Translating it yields CASNAGYGYTF.

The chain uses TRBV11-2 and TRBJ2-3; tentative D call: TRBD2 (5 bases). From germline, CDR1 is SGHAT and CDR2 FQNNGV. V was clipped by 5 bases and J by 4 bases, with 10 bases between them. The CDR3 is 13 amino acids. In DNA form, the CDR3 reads TGTGCCAGCAGCGCACTAGGTCCAGATACGCAGTATTTT. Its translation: CASSALGPDTQYF.

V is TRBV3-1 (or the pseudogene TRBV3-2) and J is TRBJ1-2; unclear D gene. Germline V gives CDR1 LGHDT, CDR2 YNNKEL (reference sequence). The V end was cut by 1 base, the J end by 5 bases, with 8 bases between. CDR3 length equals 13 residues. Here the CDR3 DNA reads TGTGCCAGCAGCCAAGTCAGACTGTATGGCTACACCTTC. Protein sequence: CASSQVRLYGYTF.

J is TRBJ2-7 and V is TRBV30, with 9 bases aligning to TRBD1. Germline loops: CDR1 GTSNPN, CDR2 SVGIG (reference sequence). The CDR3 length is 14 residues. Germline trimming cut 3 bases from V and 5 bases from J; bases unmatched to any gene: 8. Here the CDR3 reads CAWRRDRASDEQYF. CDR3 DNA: TGTGCCTGGAGGAGGGACAGGGCGTCGGACGAGCAGTACTTC.

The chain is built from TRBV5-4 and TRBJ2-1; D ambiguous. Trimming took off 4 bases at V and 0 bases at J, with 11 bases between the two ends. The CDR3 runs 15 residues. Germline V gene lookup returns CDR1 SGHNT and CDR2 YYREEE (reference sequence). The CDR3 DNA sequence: TGTGCCAGCAGCCCTAAATCTCGCTCCTACAATGAGCAGTTCTTC. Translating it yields CASSPKSRSYNEQFF.

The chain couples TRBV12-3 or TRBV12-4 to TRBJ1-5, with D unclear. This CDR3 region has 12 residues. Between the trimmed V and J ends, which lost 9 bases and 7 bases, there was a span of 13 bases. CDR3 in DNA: TGTGCCAGTTGCGCCGGGGAACAGCCCCAGCATTTT. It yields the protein CASCAGEQPQHF.

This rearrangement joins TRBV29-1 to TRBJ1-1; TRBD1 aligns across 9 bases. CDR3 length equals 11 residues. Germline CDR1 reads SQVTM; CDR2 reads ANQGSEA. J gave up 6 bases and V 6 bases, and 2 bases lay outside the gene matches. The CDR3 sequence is CSVWTGAEAFF. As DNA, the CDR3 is TGCAGCGTATGGACAGGGGCTGAAGCTTTCTTT.